This record concerns one T cell receptor (beta chain) sequence. Its antigen is as yet unknown. Using immunoSEQ multiplex PCR, the repertoire was profiled, and TCRdb retains in-frame clones only, with some absent. Here the sample spans 30,000 to 40,000 clones, around nine tenths being singletons. The J segment lost 2 bases and the V segment lost 2 bases, leaving 1 base of the junction unmatched. Germline CDR1 reads SGHTA; CDR2 reads FQGTGA. CDR3 length: 15 amino acids. The time point is: week 47, end of study. The study gave 300 ug of mutant IDH1 20-mer peptide per vaccine dose, with topical imiquimod. The data are from a study of a mutant IDH1 vaccine in newly diagnosed glioma. Study-wide background: Antecedent treatment encompassed radiotherapy, temozolomide, or their combination; the majority received both.

The genes are TRBV7-3 and TRBJ2-1, with 9 bases fitting TRBD2. Sequencing was performed on PBMCs, taken from a glioma patient whose treatment included an IDH1 peptide vaccine. This receptor was taken from a man aged 40-55 years with glioma. The CDR3 DNA follows: TGTGCCAGCAGCTTAGCGGGAGGGACCTACAATGAGCAGTTCTTC. Residues: CASSLAGGTYNEQFF.